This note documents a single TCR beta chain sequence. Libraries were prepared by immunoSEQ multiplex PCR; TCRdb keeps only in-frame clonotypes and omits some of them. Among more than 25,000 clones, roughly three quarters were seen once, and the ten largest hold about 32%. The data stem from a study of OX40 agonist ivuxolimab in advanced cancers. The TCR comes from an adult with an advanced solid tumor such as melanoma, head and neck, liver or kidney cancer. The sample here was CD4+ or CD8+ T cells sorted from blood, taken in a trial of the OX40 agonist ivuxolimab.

CDR3 DNA sequence: TGTGCCAGCGAATCCATGCCTAGCGGGAAGGAGACCCAGTACTTC. Translation: CASESMPSGKETQYF. J is TRBJ2-5 and V is TRBV6-5, with TRBD2 matching 9 bases. The CDR3 has 15 residues. After removal of 8 bases from V and 5 bases from J, the junction contained 12 bases not matched to a gene. Germline V CDR1 and CDR2: MNHEY, SVGAGI.